Reported below is one T cell receptor beta chain. Its antigen is currently unknown. TCRdb keeps only in-frame clones here, not all; method: immunoSEQ multiplex PCR. The sample lists roughly 100,000 clones, 75% to 90% occurring once. Every patient had relapsed following autologous stem cell transplantation, and cohorts differed in brentuximab vedotin exposure. Germline-derived CDR1 and CDR2 are MNHEY and SVGAGI. V lost 1 base, J lost 0 bases, and 10 bases lay in between. The CDR3 spans 16 residues. This entry belongs to a study of PD-1 blockade in classical Hodgkin lymphoma. Study conclusions and caveats: There remain no defined causes for the repertoire differences, which possibly reflect disease activity or prior therapy.

The source of this sequence is a human donor with classical Hodgkin lymphoma. The sequenced sample was peripheral blood mononuclear cells (PBMCs), obtained before the second cycle of nivolumab. This chain connects TRBV6-5 to TRBJ2-1; the D is unclear. CDR3 coding DNA: TGTGCCAGCAGTTACTTCCTCGTTAGCTCCTACAATGAGCAGTTCTTC. Translation: CASSYFLVSSYNEQFF.